Shown below are 16 T cell receptor beta chains from a single sample sequenced in a study of metastatic and nonmetastatic thyroid tumors. TCRdb reassembled clones from the PCR reads with MiXCR. The table has under 20,000 clones, 25% to 30% seen once. Patients had received no treatment of any kind before thyroid surgery. The sequenced material came from tumor tissue. These receptors were collected from a female donor with papillary thyroid cancer or a benign thyroid nodule (not recorded which). Some clones in this sample may be carry-over from other donors' samples.

The V call is TRBV30, the J call TRBJ1-1; D is unclear. Germline V gene lookup returns CDR1 GTSNPN and CDR2 SVGIG (reference sequence). With 1 base removed from V and 4 bases from J, the gap between germline ends came to 10 bases. The CDR3 is 13 amino acids. This CDR3 is CAWSGQLLTEAFF. The CDR3 nucleotides are TGTGCCTGGAGTGGACAACTGCTCACTGAAGCTTTCTTT.

The chain joins TRBV6-1 to TRBJ2-7; D is perhaps TRBD1 (6 bases). Per germline, CDR1 MNHNS and CDR2 SASEGT. The CDR3 contains 15 residues. V was shortened by 4 bases and J by 2 bases, with 15 bases between the two germline ends. The CDR3 protein is CASSVEQGPTYEQYF. For the CDR3, the DNA is TGTGCCAGCAGTGTCGAACAGGGTCCCACCTACGAGCAGTACTTC.

This clone is medium-sized within its sample. The rearrangement joins TRBV6-1 to TRBJ1-1; possible D gene TRBD1, 5 bases. The CDR3 runs 15 residues. V gave up 3 bases and J gave up 0 bases, with 11 bases separating them. The germline V gene has CDR1 MNHNS and CDR2 SASEGT. The CDR3 sequence: CASSDTGRMNTEAFF. CDR3 nucleotides: TGTGCCAGCAGTGACACGGGACGTATGAACACTGAAGCTTTCTTT.

The chain has TRBV7-6 and TRBJ2-5; the match to TRBD1 covers 8 bases. Germline V CDR1 and CDR2: SGHVS, FNYEAQ. V gave up 7 bases and J gave up 0 bases; unmatched junction bases: 7. The CDR3 has 15 residues. The CDR3, as DNA: TGTGCCAGCACCCCCTGGACAGGGAACCAAGAGACCCAGTACTTC. It yields the protein CASTPWTGNQETQYF. Supplemented by reference TRBV7-6 and TRBJ2-5, the full variable domain reads GAGVSQSPRYKVTKRGQDVALRCDPISGHVSLYWYRQALGQGPEFLTYFNYEAQQDKSGLPNDRFSAERPEGSISTLTIQRTEQRDSAMYRCASTPWTGNQETQYFGPGTRLLVL.

The chain combines TRBV6-4 with TRBJ2-3; TRBD2 agrees at 10 bases. Germline CDR1 MRHNA, CDR2 SNTAGT. This CDR3 has 15 residues. The junction had 2 bases not matched to a gene; V was cut back by 5 bases and J by 0 bases. The CDR3 DNA follows: TGTGCCAGCAGTCTACTAGCGGGAAGCACAGATACGCAGTATTTT. The encoded protein is CASSLLAGSTDTQYF.

The chain employs TRBV24-1 and TRBJ2-1; 13 nucleotides align to TRBD2. CDR3 length: 17 residues. V gave up 4 bases and J gave up 7 bases; unmatched junction bases: 9. CDR1 and CDR2 from the germline V gene are KGHDR and SFDVKD. The CDR3 bases are TGTGCCACCAGTGAGTCGGGACTAGCGGGATATAGGAATGAGCAGTTCTTC. This sequence encodes CATSESGLAGYRNEQFF.

The chain uses TRBV12-3 or TRBV12-4 and TRBJ2-7; TRBD2 is a possible D gene (6 bases). The CDR3 consists of 14 residues. V lost 5 bases, J lost 7 bases, and 18 bases lay in between. This chain's CDR3 is CASSDVGGIEEQYF. Written as DNA, the CDR3 is TGTGCCAGCAGTGACGTTGGGGGGATCGAGGAGCAGTACTTC.

With regard to this clone: At one end the junction does not follow the germline gene, possibly because of a read error. The chain is built from TRBV4-1 and TRBJ1-1, with D possibly being TRBD1 (6 bases). The germline gives CDR1 MGHRA, CDR2 YSYEKL. There are 15 residues in the CDR3. The CDR3 DNA follows: TGCGCCAGCAGCCAAGGAGGGAATAGGGACACAGAAGCTTTCTTT. Translated, it gives CASSQGGNRDTEAFF.

The rearrangement joins TRBV7-8 to TRBJ2-1; D gene ambiguous. In germline, CDR1 is SGHVS, CDR2 FQNEAQ. CDR3 length: 14 residues. V was clipped by 2 bases and J by 2 bases, with 7 bases between them. CDR3 amino acids: CASSLTRTYNEQFF. CDR3 in DNA: TGTGCCAGCAGCTTAACGCGGACCTACAATGAGCAGTTCTTC.

By its share, this clone is medium-sized. The CDR3 DNA reads as TGTGCCAGCAGTTCCTCGAGTCTGAGCGGGAGCGGGGAGACCCAGTACTTC. Protein: CASSSSSLSGSGETQYF. The chain joins TRBV12-3 or TRBV12-4 to TRBJ2-5; 8 bases fit TRBD2. V trimming: 4 bases; J trimming: 5 bases; junction bases outside the gene matches: 15. This CDR3 region has 17 residues.

This chain uses TRBV30 with TRBJ1-6; maybe TRBD1 (6 bases). The CDR3 is 16 amino acids. Trimming stripped 1 base from V and 5 bases from J, with 15 bases between. CDR1 is GTSNPN, CDR2 SVGIG, per germline (reference sequence). Here the CDR3 reads CAWSARGSWDNSPLHF. CDR3 bases: TGTGCCTGGAGTGCCAGGGGATCTTGGGATAATTCACCCCTCCACTTT.

In this sample, this clone turned up many times. The chain has TRBV20-1 and TRBJ2-7; 13 bases agree with TRBD2. With V trimmed by 5 bases and J by 5 bases, 9 bases remained unmatched. Germline lookup yields CDR1 DFQATT and CDR2 SNEGSKA (reference sequence). The CDR3 totals 15 residues. CDR3 region: CSAVGLAGVKNEQYF. In nucleotides, the CDR3 is TGCAGTGCTGTCGGACTAGCGGGAGTAAAGAACGAGCAGTACTTC.

The J gene is TRBJ2-1, the V gene TRBV11-2, with unresolved D. The CDR3 runs 15 residues. V was cut by 4 bases and J by 5 bases, with 15 bases left in between. Germline V gene lookup returns CDR1 SGHAT and CDR2 FQNNGV. This CDR3 reads CASSSLGWVDNEQFF. The CDR3 DNA reads as TGTGCCAGCAGCTCTCTCGGATGGGTGGACAATGAGCAGTTCTTC. Full variable domain (remainder filled in from reference TRBV11-2 and TRBJ2-1): EAGVAQSPRYKIIEKRQSVAFWCNPISGHATLYWYQQILGQGPKLLIQFQNNGVVDDSQLPKDRFSAERLKGVDSTLKIQPAKLEDSAVYLCASSSLGWVDNEQFFGPGTRLTVL.

V usage is TRBV12-3 or TRBV12-4 and J usage is TRBJ1-5; D is unclear. Trimming removed 5 bases at V and 4 bases at J, with 12 bases between. The CDR3 length is 14 residues. The CDR3 loop reads CASSTGIWNQPQHF. CDR3 coding DNA: TGTGCCAGCAGTACGGGGATCTGGAATCAGCCCCAGCATTTT.

Many counts were recorded for this clone. The chain joins TRBV4-2 to TRBJ2-5; the match to TRBD2 covers 10 bases. The CDR3 has 17 residues. V was pared by 0 bases and J by 5 bases, with 9 bases of the junction left unmatched. Germline V gene lookup returns CDR1 LGHNA and CDR2 YNFKEQ. The CDR3 nucleotides read TGTGCCAGCAGCCAAGAAAGGCTAGCGGGAGTGGTGGAGACCCAGTACTTC. Translating gives CASSQERLAGVVETQYF.

The gene calls are TRBV2 and TRBJ2-7; D remains unclear. The CDR3 spans 14 residues. Deletions cut 0 bases from V and 3 bases from J, with 9 bases between. Per germline, CDR1 SNHLY and CDR2 FYNNEI. CDR3 protein: CASSEAPWGYEQYF. The CDR3 DNA sequence: TGTGCCAGCAGTGAAGCGCCTTGGGGCTACGAGCAGTACTTC.